The 28 T cell receptor beta chains below come from one sample, sequenced in a study of graft-versus-host responses after intestinal transplantation. TCRdb's copy holds only in-frame clones and misses some; the assay was immunoSEQ multiplex PCR. The sample has 65,000 to 85,000 clones, around 86% seen once. No antigen has been assigned to these receptors. The source material was unstimulated CD8+ T cells sorted from spleen or lymph node cells, sampled before transplant. The source is a human donor who was the organ donor for an intestinal transplant.

This chain connects TRBV21-1 to TRBJ2-1; the table's D call, TRBD2, was not checked against the DNA. TRBV21-1 is designated a pseudogene. The CDR3 has 17 residues. CDR3: CASSKGPPAPRDNEQFF. CDR3 bases: TGTGCCAGCAGCAAAGGTCCCCCGGCTCCCCGGGACAATGAGCAGTTCTTC.

CDR3 in DNA: TGTGCCAGCAGCTTTGAGGGGGGGACCTACGAGCAGTACTTC. It specifies CASSFEGGTYEQYF. The rearrangement uses TRBV11-2 and TRBJ2-7; D may be TRBD2 (7 bases). The CDR3 has 14 residues. CDR1 and CDR2 (germline): SGHAT, FQNNGV. V lost 3 bases and J 2 bases, leaving 11 bases between the germline ends.

The count of this clone is one. V is TRBV4-1 and J is TRBJ1-6; tentative D call: TRBD1 (5 bases). V dropped 4 bases and J dropped 10 bases, with 20 bases sitting between them. The CDR3 is 16 amino acids. The germline V gene has CDR1 MGHRA and CDR2 YSYEKL. For the CDR3, the DNA is TGCGCCAGCAGCCCCGAGGGACCCAATGACGGCTCACCCCTCCACTTT. Protein product: CASSPEGPNDGSPLHF.

This sequence joins TRBV28 and TRBJ2-3, with D perhaps given as TRBD1 or TRBD2 (5 bases each). CDR3 size: 12 residues. Germline V CDR1 and CDR2: MDHEN, SYDVKM. Trimming removed 10 bases from V and 1 base from J, with 9 bases in between. The CDR3 nucleotides read TGTGCCACCCGGGACGGCACAGATACGCAGTATTTT. This encodes CATRDGTDTQYF.

This clone has only a few counts. The same CDR3 arises from other DNA sequences in this sample as well. The chain is built from TRBV9 and TRBJ2-2; D uncertain. V gave up 4 bases and J gave up 3 bases, with 10 bases separating them. CDR1 is SGDLS and CDR2 is YYNGEE in the germline V gene. The CDR3 length is 14 residues. The DNA of the CDR3 is TGTGCCAGCAGCTCTCGTAGTTACACCGGGGAGCTGTTTTTT. This encodes CASSSRSYTGELFF.

This clone was recorded only once. The V and J genes are TRBV5-1 and TRBJ2-1; tentatively, D is TRBD1 (5 bases). CDR3 length equals 14 residues. Between the trimmed V and J ends, which lost 5 bases and 9 bases, there was a span of 18 bases. Germline V lookup: CDR1 SGHRS, CDR2 YFSETQ. The CDR3 sequence is CASSPRVASGEQFF. The DNA of the CDR3 is TGCGCCAGCAGTCCCAGGGTAGCCTCCGGTGAGCAGTTCTTC.

The CDR3 reads CASSLMGPILTDTQYF. CDR3 DNA: TGTGCCAGCAGTTTAATGGGGCCAATATTGACAGATACGCAGTATTTT. The genes are TRBV27 and TRBJ2-3, with D perhaps TRBD1 (5 bases). Trimming removed 2 bases at V and 3 bases at J, with 15 bases between. Germline CDR1 and CDR2: MNHEY and SMNVEV (reference sequence). CDR3 length equals 16 residues.

This CDR3 is CASSPLSGDSPLGTEAFF. In nucleotides, the CDR3 is TGTGCCAGCAGCCCCCTTAGCGGGGACAGCCCTTTGGGCACTGAAGCTTTCTTT. The chain is built from TRBV4-2 and TRBJ1-1; 7 nucleotides line up with TRBD1. The CDR3 consists of 18 residues. The J segment lost 4 bases and the V segment lost 4 bases, leaving 18 bases of the junction unmatched. Germline CDR1 is LGHNA and CDR2 is YNFKEQ.

About this clone itself: A junction end diverges from the germline sequence, so it may reflect a read error. This sample includes further DNA sequences coding for the same CDR3. V gene TRBV9 combines with J gene TRBJ2-4; TRBD1 matches 7 bases. Germline CDR1 is SGDLS and CDR2 is YYNGEE. The CDR3 loop spans 16 amino acids. CDR3 sequence reads: CASSPTGDVAKNIQYF. The CDR3 DNA reads as TGCGCCAGCAGCCCCACAGGGGACGTAGCCAAAAACATTCAGTACTTC.

The rearrangement joins TRBV6-1 to TRBJ2-1, with D unclear. Germline lookup yields CDR1 MNHNS and CDR2 SASEGT. The CDR3 loop spans 14 amino acids. V shed 7 bases and J shed 0 bases, with 10 bases lying between them. The CDR3 DNA reads TGTGCCAGCATTGGACCCTCCTCCTACAATGAGCAGTTCTTC. Its protein product is CASIGPSSYNEQFF.

The chain carries TRBV15 and TRBJ1-1, with D perhaps matching TRBD1 (5 bases). Germline V CDR1 and CDR2: LNHNV, YYDKDF (reference sequence). Trimming took 4 bases from V and 1 from J, leaving 7 bases between them. This CDR3 has 13 residues. As DNA, the CDR3 is TGTGCCACCAGCAAAGGGGCGAACACTGAAGCTTTCTTT. Encoded protein: CATSKGANTEAFF.

The chain combines TRBV4-1 with TRBJ1-6; 10 bases match TRBD1. The CDR3 length is 15 residues. V was clipped by 2 bases and J by 10 bases; unmatched bases: 5. Germline-derived CDR1 and CDR2 are MGHRA and YSYEKL. This chain's CDR3 is CASSQMGQGWSPLHF. The DNA of the CDR3 is TGCGCCAGCAGCCAAATGGGACAGGGGTGGTCACCCCTCCACTTT.

The chain carries TRBV25-1 and TRBJ1-5; possibly TRBD1 for D (5 bases). Germline-derived CDR1 and CDR2 are MGHDK and SYGVNS. The CDR3 spans 13 residues. Trimming removed 3 bases at V and 6 bases at J, with 9 bases between. CDR3 DNA sequence: TGTGCCAGCAGTGATGGGGGAGGTCAGCCCCAGCATTTT. This sequence encodes CASSDGGGQPQHF.

The rearrangement uses TRBV7-9 and TRBJ2-4; TRBD2 is a possible D gene (6 bases). CDR1 and CDR2 from the germline V gene are SEHNR and FQNEAQ (reference sequence). This CDR3 contains 12 residues. The V end was cut by 6 bases, the J end by 6 bases, with 9 bases between. The CDR3 nucleotides read TGTGCCAGCAGTAGGGACTTAAACATTCAGTACTTC. Encoded protein: CASSRDLNIQYF.

The genes are TRBV4-1 and TRBJ2-1; D perhaps matches TRBD1 (5 bases). The CDR3 is made up of 14 amino acids. Looked up from germline, CDR1 is MGHRA and CDR2 is YSYEKL. V was cut by 0 bases and J by 10 bases, with 13 bases left in between. The CDR3 spells CASSQDVQGGEQFF. DNA for the CDR3: TGCGCCAGCAGCCAAGATGTCCAGGGTGGCGAGCAGTTCTTC.

The CDR3 DNA reads TGTGCCAGGGGGGGGTCGAACACCGGGGAGCTGTTTTTT. This sequence encodes CARGGSNTGELFF. The chain combines TRBV2 with TRBJ2-2; 7 bases map to TRBD2. The V segment lost 9 bases and the J segment 0 bases; nucleotides outside the gene matches: 1. CDR3 length: 13 residues. CDR1 is SNHLY and CDR2 is FYNNEI in the germline V gene.

The V gene is TRBV7-6, the J gene TRBJ1-2, with 8 positions matching TRBD1. The V segment lost 5 bases and the J segment 8 bases; nucleotides outside the gene matches: 7. CDR3 length equals 13 residues. Germline CDR1 SGHVS, CDR2 FNYEAQ. CDR3 sequence (DNA): TGTGCCAGCAGCCCAGGGGGCGCTTACGGCTACACCTTC. Amino acid sequence: CASSPGGAYGYTF.

This CDR3 is CAIRNSSGANTGELFF. The CDR3 DNA reads as TGTGCCATCAGGAACTCTAGCGGGGCTAACACCGGGGAGCTGTTTTTT. The chain joins TRBV10-3 to TRBJ2-2; TRBD2 matches 9 bases. CDR3 length equals 16 residues. CDR1 ENHRY and CDR2 SYGVKD come from the germline V gene. After removal of 6 bases from V and 2 bases from J, the junction contained 7 bases not matched to a gene.

The V call is TRBV2, the J call TRBJ2-3; 8 positions match TRBD2. This CDR3 spans 17 amino acids. Germline CDR1 SNHLY, CDR2 FYNNEI. Trimming at V came to 0 bases and at J to 1 base, leaving 6 bases not matched to a gene. CDR3 nucleotides: TGTGCCAGCAGTGAAGCACGGGAGGGCGGAGGCACAGATACGCAGTATTTT. Protein: CASSEAREGGGTDTQYF.

The chain recombines TRBV4-1 with TRBJ2-3, with 11 positions matching TRBD2. The V gene's germline CDR1 is MGHRA and CDR2 YSYEKL. Trimming took 2 bases from V and 2 from J; bases not matched to a gene: 9. The CDR3 contains 18 residues. CDR3 nucleotide sequence: TGCGCCAGCAGCCAAATTGGTAGCGGGGGGGAGGACACAGATACGCAGTATTTT. Translated: CASSQIGSGGEDTDTQYF.

The chain has TRBV7-9 and TRBJ2-1, with D possibly TRBD2 on 7 matching bases. Trimming took off 2 bases at V and 7 bases at J, with 18 bases between the two ends. CDR1 and CDR2 (germline): SEHNR, FQNEAQ (reference sequence). The CDR3 sequence is 16 residues long. In DNA form, the CDR3 reads TGTGCCAGCAGCTTACCGTTGGCAGGGGAGGGGAATGAGCAGTTCTTC. This gives the protein CASSLPLAGEGNEQFF.

The chain carries TRBV5-1 and TRBJ2-7; 12 nucleotides align to TRBD1. V shed 3 bases and J 3 bases; nucleotides not matched to a gene: 10. The CDR3 loop spans 17 amino acids. The V gene's germline CDR1 is SGHRS and CDR2 YFSETQ. CDR3 in amino acids: CASSSPGQGAQNYEQYF. CDR3 bases: TGCGCCAGCAGCTCGCCGGGACAGGGGGCGCAAAACTACGAGCAGTACTTC.

The J gene is TRBJ2-3, the V gene TRBV2; perhaps TRBD2 as D (6 bases). V was cut by 7 bases and J by 5 bases, with 16 bases left in between. The length of the CDR3 is 14 residues. From germline, CDR1 is SNHLY and CDR2 FYNNEI. The CDR3 reads CASIPAGMGDTQYF. CDR3 nucleotide sequence: TGTGCCAGCATTCCTGCGGGGATGGGAGATACGCAGTATTTT.

The chain recombines TRBV28 with TRBJ2-7; no clear D. CDR1 MDHEN and CDR2 SYDVKM come from the germline V gene. CDR3 length equals 12 residues. Trimming removed 5 bases from V and 2 bases from J, with 7 bases in between. The CDR3 DNA is TGTGCCAGCAGTCTCCGACCCTACGAGCAGTACTTC. It translates to CASSLRPYEQYF. The entire variable domain, with the rest obtained from reference TRBV28 and TRBJ2-7, is as follows: DVKVTQSSRYLVKRTGEKVFLECVQDMDHENMFWYRQDPGLGLRLIYFSYDVKMKEKGDIPEGYSVSREKKERFSLILESASTNQTSMYLCASSLRPYEQYFGPGTRLTVT.

The chain uses TRBV15 and TRBJ2-1; D is perhaps TRBD1 or TRBD2 (6 bases each). V was shortened by 9 bases and J by 6 bases, with 12 bases between the two germline ends. The germline V gene encodes CDR1 LNHNV and CDR2 YYDKDF (reference sequence). This CDR3 has 12 residues. In nucleotides, the CDR3 is TGTGCCACTTGGGGGGCCCTCAATGAGCAGTTCTTC. This translates into CATWGALNEQFF.

V is TRBV2 and J is TRBJ2-7; 7 bases align to TRBD1. CDR1 is SNHLY, CDR2 FYNNEI, per germline. The CDR3 spans 16 residues. With V trimmed by 2 bases and J by 2 bases, 9 bases remained unmatched. The CDR3 DNA reads TGTGCCAGCAGTGAATTCGAGGGGGCATCGGCCTACGAGCAGTACTTC. This encodes CASSEFEGASAYEQYF.

The chain couples TRBV28 to TRBJ1-3; 12 nucleotides align to TRBD1. This CDR3 region has 16 residues. The J segment lost 5 bases and the V segment lost 6 bases, leaving 8 bases of the junction unmatched. Looked up from germline, CDR1 is MDHEN and CDR2 is SYDVKM. The CDR3 is CASSPPGQGARNTIYF. CDR3 DNA sequence: TGTGCCAGCAGCCCACCGGGACAGGGGGCGAGAAACACCATATATTTT.

The chain uses TRBV4-1 and TRBJ2-7, with D unclear. The CDR3 consists of 12 residues. V gave up 0 bases and J gave up 5 bases, with 5 bases separating them. Germline loops: CDR1 MGHRA, CDR2 YSYEKL. The CDR3 loop reads CASSQEGNEQYF. CDR3 bases: TGCGCCAGCAGCCAAGAAGGGAACGAGCAGTACTTC.